This passage covers 4 T cell receptor beta chains from one sample sequenced in a study of blood T cell repertoires in COVID-19. The repertoire was sequenced with immunoSEQ multiplex PCR; TCRdb's copy has only in-frame clones and lacks some. The table shows around 190,000 clones, with around 89% occurring only once. Sequences were obtained from peripheral blood. These receptors came from a human donor in a cohort sampled during active COVID-19.

This chain connects TRBV5-1 to TRBJ2-2, with D perhaps TRBD2 (6 bases). This CDR3 contains 16 residues. V was cut by 4 bases and J by 4 bases, with 17 bases left in between. The germline V gene has CDR1 SGHRS and CDR2 YFSETQ. The CDR3 nucleotides are TGCGCCAGCAGCGACCCGCGGGAAGGCGGCACCGGGGAGCTGTTTTTT. Residues: CASSDPREGGTGELFF.

The V and J genes are TRBV5-1 and TRBJ1-5; D gene uncertain. In germline, CDR1 is SGHRS, CDR2 YFSETQ. CDR3 length equals 15 residues. With 0 bases removed from V and 1 base from J, the gap between germline ends came to 8 bases. CDR3 residues: CASSLGGGSNQPQHF. The CDR3 DNA is TGCGCCAGCAGCTTGGGAGGCGGAAGCAATCAGCCCCAGCATTTT. Using reference TRBV5-1 and TRBJ1-5 for the parts outside the CDR3, the full variable domain is KAGVTQTPRYLIKTRGQQVTLSCSPISGHRSVSWYQQTPGQGLQFLFEYFSETQRNKGNFPGRFSGRQFSNSRSEMNVSTLELGDSALYLCASSLGGGSNQPQHFGDGTRLSIL.

J is TRBJ2-7 and V is TRBV7-2; TRBD2 is a possible D gene (5 bases). There are 14 residues in the CDR3. The V gene lost 3 bases and the J gene lost 1 base, with 10 bases spanning the gap. Germline lookup yields CDR1 SGHTA and CDR2 FQGNSA. CDR3 sequence (DNA): TGTGCCAGCAGCTTGGGAGCTAGATCCTACGAGCAGTACTTC. It is translated as CASSLGARSYEQYF. Supplemented by reference TRBV7-2 and TRBJ2-7, the full variable domain reads GAGVSQSPSNKVTEKGKDVELRCDPISGHTALYWYRQSLGQGLEFLIYFQGNSAPDKSGLPSDRFSAERTGGSVSTLTIQRTQQEDSAVYLCASSLGARSYEQYFGPGTRLTVT.

The chain uses TRBV19 and TRBJ1-6, with 8 bases lining up with TRBD1. The length of the CDR3 is 15 residues. Germline V lookup: CDR1 LNHDA, CDR2 SQIVND (reference sequence). V lost 9 bases to trimming and J lost 7 bases; unmatched junction nucleotides: 11. The CDR3 DNA reads TGTGCCAGCCACCGGGACAGGATGGACAATTCACCCCTCCACTTT. It yields the protein CASHRDRMDNSPLHF.